One and the same sample provided the 20 T cell receptor beta chains below, sequenced in a study of cytomegalovirus exposure and HLA in healthy donors. PCR primers comprised 60 Vbeta and 13 Jbeta primers. Some clones are missing from TCRdb's copy, which holds only in-frame ones; the method was immunoSEQ multiplex PCR. Here the sample spans 80,000 or so clones, under 70% being singletons. The sequencing input was PBMCs. Receptor source: a woman between 45 and 65 years old in good health and CMV-seropositive.

V is TRBV9 and J is TRBJ2-7; the match to TRBD2 covers 7 bases. Germline V CDR1 and CDR2: SGDLS, YYNGEE. V was pared by 0 bases and J by 3 bases, with 6 bases of the junction left unmatched. The CDR3 length is 15 residues. This CDR3 reads CASSVVGGSSYEQYV. In DNA form, the CDR3 reads TGTGCCAGCAGCGTAGTGGGGGGGAGTAGCTACGAGCAGTACGTC.

This clone was counted a single time. One junction end does not reproduce the germline sequence, and a read error may be involved. In DNA form, the CDR3 reads TGTTCCAGCAGCTTGGGGGCAGGGAGGGAACACTATGGCTACACCTTC. It encodes CSSSLGAGREHYGYTF. The rearrangement joins TRBV7-9 to TRBJ1-2, with D perhaps matching TRBD1 (6 bases). This CDR3 region has 16 residues. The germline gives CDR1 SEHNR, CDR2 FQNEAQ (reference sequence).

This clone has more than one count but fewer than ten. The V and J genes are TRBV25-1 and TRBJ1-4; 7 bases fit TRBD1. The CDR3 extends over 15 amino acids. The V segment lost 2 bases and the J segment 8 bases; nucleotides outside the gene matches: 8. The germline CDR1 and CDR2 sequences are MGHDK and SYGVNS. The CDR3 is CASSEPTGAREKLFF. In nucleotides, the CDR3 is TGTGCCAGCAGTGAACCAACAGGGGCTCGAGAAAAACTGTTTTTT.

The chain uses TRBV20-1 and TRBJ2-3; no reliable D call. The V gene's germline CDR1 is DFQATT and CDR2 SNEGSKA (reference sequence). V lost 5 bases, J lost 3 bases, and 6 bases lay in between. The CDR3 loop spans 11 amino acids. CDR3 protein: CSAPRTDTQYF. CDR3 sequence (DNA): TGCAGTGCTCCTAGGACAGATACGCAGTATTTT.

The rearrangement joins TRBV11-1 to TRBJ2-5; 7 positions match TRBD1. Trimming took 0 bases from V and 5 from J; bases not matched to a gene: 9. Germline-derived CDR1 and CDR2 are SGHAT and FQDESV (reference sequence). CDR3 size: 16 residues. CDR3 in DNA: TGTGCCAGCAGCTTAGCGTACAGGGGCAGGGGCGAGACCCAGTACTTC. Residues: CASSLAYRGRGETQYF.

This clone was observed a handful of times. The V gene is TRBV27, the J gene TRBJ1-1; tentatively, D is TRBD1 (6 bases). Deletions cut 5 bases from V and 4 bases from J, with 14 bases between. Germline values: CDR1 MNHEY, CDR2 SMNVEV (reference sequence). The CDR3 totals 14 residues. The CDR3 loop reads CASSQQGRGTEAFF. CDR3 in DNA: TGTGCCAGCAGTCAACAGGGTCGGGGCACTGAAGCTTTCTTT.

A single count supports this clone. The J gene is TRBJ2-2, the V gene TRBV11-3; TRBD2 matches at 7 bases. V shed 3 bases and J 5 bases; nucleotides not matched to a gene: 6. This CDR3 region has 15 residues. Germline V lookup: CDR1 SGHNT, CDR2 YENEEA. In DNA form, the CDR3 reads TGTGCCAGCAGCTTTGGGGGGGGGAGTACCGGGGAGCTGTTTTTT. Translated, it gives CASSFGGGSTGELFF.

The genes are TRBV6-5 and TRBJ1-4; 7 nucleotides line up with TRBD1. There are 13 residues in the CDR3. Germline V lookup: CDR1 MNHEY, CDR2 SVGAGI. V dropped 9 bases and J dropped 7; count of bases not matched to a gene: 8. The CDR3 DNA sequence: TGTGCCAGTGGACGACAGGGCCGTGAAAAACTGTTTTTT. Translating gives CASGRQGREKLFF.

V gene TRBV25-1 combines with J gene TRBJ2-3; D uncertain. This CDR3 is built from 14 residues. Trimming shortened V by 5 bases and J by 1 base, and 10 bases separated the two germline ends. Germline assignment: CDR1 MGHDK and CDR2 SYGVNS. CDR3: CASSNGYRTDTQYF. The CDR3 region has the DNA TGTGCCAGCAGTAACGGGTACCGCACAGATACGCAGTATTTT.

There are a few counts of this clone. The chain combines TRBV6-1 with TRBJ1-5; 8 bases match TRBD1. The germline V gene encodes CDR1 MNHNS and CDR2 SASEGT. CDR3 length: 14 residues. The V gene end was trimmed by 6 bases and the J gene end by 4 bases; junction bases not matched to a gene: 5. This chain's CDR3 is CASRDRDFNQPQHF. For the CDR3, the DNA is TGTGCCAGCAGGGACAGGGACTTTAATCAGCCCCAGCATTTT.

The rearrangement uses TRBV5-1 and TRBJ1-1, with a weak D call TRBD1 (6 bases). This CDR3 has 13 amino acids. The germline CDR1 and CDR2 sequences are SGHRS and YFSETQ. Trimming left V 5 bases short and J 3 bases short, with 11 bases between. The CDR3 coding sequence is TGCGCCAGCAGACAGGGATGGGACACTGAAGCTTTCTTT. Amino acid sequence: CASRQGWDTEAFF.

The chain links TRBV10-2 to TRBJ2-3; 9 bases match TRBD1. Germline V gives CDR1 WSHSY, CDR2 SAAADI. The CDR3 totals 15 residues. The ends lost 3 bases at V and 5 bases at J; junction bases unmatched: 6. The CDR3 coding sequence is TGCGCCAGCAGTGATACGGGACAGGGAGGAGATACGCAGTATTTT. This encodes CASSDTGQGGDTQYF.

The rearrangement joins TRBV7-3 to TRBJ1-2; 12 bases map to TRBD1. This CDR3 is built from 16 residues. V dropped 5 bases and J dropped 2; count of bases not matched to a gene: 6. Germline loops: CDR1 SGHTA, CDR2 FQGTGA. The CDR3 sequence: CASSPAGQGANYGYTF. DNA of the CDR3: TGTGCCAGCAGCCCAGCGGGACAGGGGGCCAACTATGGCTACACCTTC.

This sequence joins TRBV19 and TRBJ1-5; 8 bases match TRBD1. The CDR3 has 15 residues. The germline V gene has CDR1 LNHDA and CDR2 SQIVND (reference sequence). Trimming at V came to 5 bases and at J to 3 bases, leaving 6 bases not matched to a gene. DNA of the CDR3: TGTGCCAGTAGTCAGGGGGACAGGTTCAATCAGCCCCAGCATTTT. Protein product: CASSQGDRFNQPQHF.

The V and J genes are TRBV9 and TRBJ2-2, with 9 positions matching TRBD1. The V gene's germline CDR1 is SGDLS and CDR2 YYNGEE. V gave up 4 bases and J gave up 4 bases; unmatched junction bases: 5. The CDR3 runs to 15 residues. DNA for the CDR3: TGTGCCAGCAGCATACAGGGGGCGCCCACCGGGGAGCTGTTTTTT. This codes for CASSIQGAPTGELFF.

This chain uses TRBV19 with TRBJ1-6; D is unclear. CDR3 length equals 15 residues. The ends were cut back, 7 bases at V and 2 bases at J, with 12 bases in the middle. Germline V gene sequence: CDR1 LNHDA, CDR2 SQIVND (reference sequence). DNA of the CDR3: TGTGCCAGTAAAGTGGGCGCGACCTATAATTCACCCCTCCACTTT. Protein: CASKVGATYNSPLHF.

The chain employs TRBV7-9 and TRBJ2-1; the match to TRBD2 covers 11 bases. V was pared by 5 bases and J by 3 bases, with 15 bases of the junction left unmatched. Germline lookup yields CDR1 SEHNR and CDR2 FQNEAQ (reference sequence). CDR3 length: 19 amino acids. CDR3 residues: CASSQLLAGAETDYNEQFF. As DNA, the CDR3 is TGTGCCAGCAGCCAGCTACTAGCGGGGGCTGAAACGGACTACAATGAGCAGTTCTTC.

This CDR3 is CASSQSGQGVNTEAFF. DNA for the CDR3: TGTGCCAGCAGCCAATCCGGACAGGGCGTGAACACTGAAGCTTTCTTT. This chain uses TRBV4-2 with TRBJ1-1, with 8 bases that match TRBD1. J was trimmed by 0 bases and V by 2 bases; bases with no gene match: 5. The V gene's germline CDR1 is LGHNA and CDR2 YNFKEQ. This CDR3 spans 16 amino acids.

The chain carries TRBV4-1 and TRBJ2-7, with no clear D. Trimming shortened V by 1 base and J by 5 bases, and 9 bases separated the two germline ends. Germline CDR1 is MGHRA and CDR2 is YSYEKL. The CDR3 is 13 amino acids. CDR3 nucleotides: TGCGCCAGCAGCCAAGTGTCGGTCCACGAGCAGTACTTC. It codes for CASSQVSVHEQYF.

The chain joins TRBV6-5 to TRBJ2-1; no firm D call. Trimming pared 10 bases from V and 8 bases from J, leaving 12 bases between. The CDR3 covers 11 residues. Germline V lookup: CDR1 MNHEY, CDR2 SVGAGI. The CDR3 nucleotides read TGTGCCACTGTGAGTTTGCATGAGCAGTTCTTC. Translated, it gives CATVSLHEQFF.